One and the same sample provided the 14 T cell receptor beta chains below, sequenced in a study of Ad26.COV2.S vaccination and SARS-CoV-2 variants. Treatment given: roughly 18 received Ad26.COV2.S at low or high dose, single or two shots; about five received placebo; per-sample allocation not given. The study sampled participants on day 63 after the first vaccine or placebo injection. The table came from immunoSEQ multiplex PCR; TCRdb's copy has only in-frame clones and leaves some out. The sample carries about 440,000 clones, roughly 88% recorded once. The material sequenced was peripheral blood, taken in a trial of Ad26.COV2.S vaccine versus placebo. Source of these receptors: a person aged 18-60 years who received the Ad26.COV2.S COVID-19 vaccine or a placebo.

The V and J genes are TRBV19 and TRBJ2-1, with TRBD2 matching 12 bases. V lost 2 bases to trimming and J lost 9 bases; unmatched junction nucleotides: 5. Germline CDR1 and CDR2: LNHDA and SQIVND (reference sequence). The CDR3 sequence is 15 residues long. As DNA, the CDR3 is TGTGCCAGTAGTATACTAGCGGGAGGGGCCGGTGAGCAGTTCTTC. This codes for CASSILAGGAGEQFF.

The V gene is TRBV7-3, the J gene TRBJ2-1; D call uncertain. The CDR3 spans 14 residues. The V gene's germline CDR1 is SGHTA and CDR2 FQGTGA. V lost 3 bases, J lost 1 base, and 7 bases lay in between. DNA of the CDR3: TGTGCCAGCAGCTTGGACCCGTCCTACAATGAGCAGTTCTTC. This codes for CASSLDPSYNEQFF.

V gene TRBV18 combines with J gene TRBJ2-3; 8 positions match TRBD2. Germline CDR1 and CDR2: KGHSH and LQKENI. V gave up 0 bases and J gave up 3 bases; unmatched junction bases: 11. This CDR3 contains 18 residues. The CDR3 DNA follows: TGTGCCAGCTCACCACCGCAGGTCGGGAGGGCCTCGACAGATACGCAGTATTTT. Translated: CASSPPQVGRASTDTQYF.

CDR3 protein: CASSHSGGNSPLHF. The CDR3 region has the DNA TGTGCCAGCAGCCACTCCGGGGGGAATTCACCCCTCCACTTT. The rearrangement uses TRBV3-1 (or the pseudogene TRBV3-2) and TRBJ1-6; D is perhaps TRBD1 (5 bases). CDR3 length: 14 residues. Trimming removed 3 bases at V and 7 bases at J, with 10 bases between. CDR1 and CDR2 from the germline V gene are LGHDT and YNNKEL (reference sequence).

In DNA, the CDR3 is TGCGCCAGCAGCTTTTACGGGCGGGAGACCCAGTACTTC. Translating gives CASSFYGRETQYF. The chain employs TRBV5-1 and TRBJ2-5, with unresolved D. In germline, CDR1 is SGHRS, CDR2 YFSETQ. CDR3 length: 13 amino acids. The V end was cut by 2 bases, the J end by 5 bases, with 10 bases between.

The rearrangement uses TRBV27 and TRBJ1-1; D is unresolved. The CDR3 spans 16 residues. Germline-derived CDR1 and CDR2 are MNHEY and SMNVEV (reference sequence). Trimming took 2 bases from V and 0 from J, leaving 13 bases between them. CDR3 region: CASSLMSLRVNTEAFF. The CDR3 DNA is TGTGCCAGCAGTTTAATGAGTCTGAGGGTGAACACTGAAGCTTTCTTT.

In DNA, the CDR3 is TGTGCCAGCAGTACGAACAGGGGGCGATCCTACGAGCAGTACTTC. Its translation is CASSTNRGRSYEQYF. The chain is built from TRBV28 and TRBJ2-7; 9 positions agree with TRBD1. Germline CDR1 reads MDHEN; CDR2 reads SYDVKM. The CDR3 runs to 15 residues. With V trimmed by 5 bases and J by 1 base, 6 bases remained unmatched.

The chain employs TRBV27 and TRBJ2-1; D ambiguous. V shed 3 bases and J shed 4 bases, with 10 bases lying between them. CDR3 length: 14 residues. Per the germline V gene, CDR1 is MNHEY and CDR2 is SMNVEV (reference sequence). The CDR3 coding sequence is TGTGCCAGCAGTTTTGGGCCCCCTTACAATGAGCAGTTCTTC. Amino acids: CASSFGPPYNEQFF.

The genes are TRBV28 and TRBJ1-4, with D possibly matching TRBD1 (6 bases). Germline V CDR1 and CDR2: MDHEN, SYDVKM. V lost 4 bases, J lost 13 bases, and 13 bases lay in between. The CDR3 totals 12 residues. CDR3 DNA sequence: TGTGCCAGCAGTTCCCCGGGGGCACGACTGTTTTTT. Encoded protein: CASSSPGARLFF. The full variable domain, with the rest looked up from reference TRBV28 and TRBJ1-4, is DVKVTQSSRYLVKRTGEKVFLECVQDMDHENMFWYRQDPGLGLRLIYFSYDVKMKEKGDIPEGYSVSREKKERFSLILESASTNQTSMYLCASSSPGARLFFGSGTQLSVL.

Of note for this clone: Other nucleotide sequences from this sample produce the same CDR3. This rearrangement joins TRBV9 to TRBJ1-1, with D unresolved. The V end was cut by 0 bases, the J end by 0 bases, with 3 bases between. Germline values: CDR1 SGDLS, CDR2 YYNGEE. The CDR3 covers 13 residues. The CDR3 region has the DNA TGTGCCAGCAGCGTAGCACTGAACACTGAAGCTTTCTTT. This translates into CASSVALNTEAFF.

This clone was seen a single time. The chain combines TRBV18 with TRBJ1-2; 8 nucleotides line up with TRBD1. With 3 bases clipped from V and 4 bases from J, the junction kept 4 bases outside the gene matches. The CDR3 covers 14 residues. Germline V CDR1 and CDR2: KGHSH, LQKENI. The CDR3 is CASSPPGQGYGYTF. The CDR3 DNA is TGTGCCAGCTCACCCCCCGGACAGGGCTATGGCTACACCTTC. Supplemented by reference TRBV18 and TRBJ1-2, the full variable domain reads NAGVMQNPRHLVRRRGQEARLRCSPMKGHSHVYWYRQLPEEGLKFMVYLQKENIIDESGMPKERFSAEFPKEGPSILRIQQVVRGDSAAYFCASSPPGQGYGYTFGSGTRLTVV.

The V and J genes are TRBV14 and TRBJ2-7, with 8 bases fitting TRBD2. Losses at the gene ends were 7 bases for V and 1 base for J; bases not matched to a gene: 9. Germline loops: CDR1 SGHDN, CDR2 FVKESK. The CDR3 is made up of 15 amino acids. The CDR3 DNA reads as TGTGCCAGCACCCCGGCGGGGGGCTTTTCCTACGAGCAGTACTTC. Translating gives CASTPAGGFSYEQYF.

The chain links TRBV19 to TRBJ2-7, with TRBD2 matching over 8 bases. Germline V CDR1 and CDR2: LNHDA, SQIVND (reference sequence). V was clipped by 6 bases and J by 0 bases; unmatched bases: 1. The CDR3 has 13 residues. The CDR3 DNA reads TGTGCCAGTAGCGGGAGGGTCTCCTACGAGCAGTACTTC. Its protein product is CASSGRVSYEQYF.

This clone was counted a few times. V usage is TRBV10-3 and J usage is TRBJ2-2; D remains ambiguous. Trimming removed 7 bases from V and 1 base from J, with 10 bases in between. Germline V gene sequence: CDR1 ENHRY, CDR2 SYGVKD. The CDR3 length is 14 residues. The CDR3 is CAITATENTGELFF. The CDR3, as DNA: TGTGCCATCACCGCGACGGAGAACACCGGGGAGCTGTTTTTT.